The following is a T cell receptor (beta chain) sequence with its context. Using its own MiXCR run on the 5' RACE reads, TCRdb lists one record per CDR3 protein. The top ten hold around 0.98% of the sample, which has about 660,000 distinct CDR3 sequences, around 8.6% seen once. The record originates from a study of identical twins. The length of the CDR3 is 15 residues. Germline CDR1 SGHAT, CDR2 FQDESV (reference sequence). The ends were cut back, 3 bases at V and 5 bases at J, with 16 bases in the middle. The data also belong to a second study, concerning yellow fever vaccine responses in identical twins.

This TCR derives from a young woman in good health. This sequence joins TRBV11-1 and TRBJ2-5; no clear D gene. Material: PBMCs. CDR3 protein: CASSFRPTPRETQYF. The CDR3 coding sequence is TGTGCCAGCAGCTTTCGCCCCACCCCACGGGAGACCCAGTACTTC.